These 8 T cell receptor beta chains came from one sample sequenced in a study of shared clonotypes between healthy human individuals. Sequencing used immunoSEQ multiplex PCR; TCRdb keeps in-frame clones, though not all of them. The top ten clones hold about 0.34% of a sample with about 2.4 million clones, approximately 93% of them seen once. The sample consisted of naive CD4+ T cells from PBMCs. Regarding subset: CD45RA+ positively selected. The receptors here all came from a man aged 18 to 29 in good health. Some clones in this sample may be carry-over from other donors' samples.

The J gene is TRBJ1-2, the V gene TRBV5-1; the match to TRBD1 covers 7 bases. The CDR3 is 14 residues long. Germline V CDR1 and CDR2: SGHRS, YFSETQ. J was trimmed by 3 bases and V by 3 bases; bases with no gene match: 5. In DNA form, the CDR3 reads TGCGCCAGCAGCTCGGGCGGGACAGACTATGGCTACACCTTC. Translated, it gives CASSSGGTDYGYTF.

The chain uses TRBV5-4 and TRBJ1-4; D remains ambiguous. Per the germline V gene, CDR1 is SGHNT and CDR2 is YYREEE (reference sequence). V dropped 1 base and J dropped 10 bases, with 14 bases sitting between them. This CDR3 is 14 amino acids long. The CDR3 spells CASSLRQSPGKLFF. The CDR3 DNA reads as TGTGCCAGCAGCTTGAGGCAGAGCCCTGGAAAACTGTTTTTT.

This clone occurred once. The chain is built from TRBV21-1 and TRBJ2-7; TRBD2, the table's D call, lacks a check against the DNA. TRBV21-1 is flagged as a pseudogene. There are 15 residues in the CDR3. CDR3 sequence: CASRLAGLSENEQYF. Here the CDR3 DNA reads TGTGCCAGCAGACTAGCGGGATTGTCTGAAAACGAGCAGTACTTC.

The chain uses TRBV7-9 and TRBJ2-6; D unclear. Germline V gives CDR1 SEHNR, CDR2 FQNEAQ (reference sequence). The CDR3 length is 14 residues. V was shortened by 5 bases and J by 0 bases, with 5 bases between the two germline ends. The CDR3 reads CASSGVSGANVLTF. The CDR3 nucleotides are TGTGCCAGCAGCGGAGTCTCTGGGGCCAACGTCCTGACTTTC. The variable domain in full, with the rest retrieved from reference TRBV7-9 and TRBJ2-6, is DTGVSQNPRHKITKRGQNVTFRCDPISEHNRLYWYRQTLGQGPEFLTYFQNEAQLEKSRLLSDRFSAERPKGSFSTLEIQRTEQGDSAMYLCASSGVSGANVLTFGAGSRLTVL.

The gene calls are TRBV28 and TRBJ1-5, with D maybe TRBD1 (5 bases). Germline V lookup: CDR1 MDHEN, CDR2 SYDVKM. This CDR3 has 12 residues. V was cut by 5 bases and J by 11 bases, with 13 bases left in between. The CDR3 protein is CASSAGYMAQHF. The CDR3 nucleotides read TGTGCCAGCAGTGCAGGGTACATGGCCCAGCATTTT.

The chain employs TRBV29-1 and TRBJ2-7; tentatively, D is TRBD1 (6 bases). CDR3 length equals 13 residues. V lost 4 bases and J 6 bases, leaving 16 bases between the germline ends. CDR1 SQVTM and CDR2 ANQGSEA come from the germline V gene. The CDR3: CSVAIQTGFEQYF. In DNA form, the CDR3 reads TGCAGCGTTGCCATTCAAACAGGGTTCGAGCAGTACTTC.

The chain couples TRBV5-1 to TRBJ2-7; TRBD2 matches 14 bases. With V trimmed by 3 bases and J by 0 bases, 2 bases remained unmatched. CDR1 and CDR2 from the germline V gene are SGHRS and YFSETQ. The CDR3 runs 16 residues. DNA of the CDR3: TGCGCCAGCAGCTCCGGACTAGCGGGAGGCTCCTACGAGCAGTACTTC. Translation: CASSSGLAGGSYEQYF.

The rearrangement links TRBV7-3 to TRBJ2-5, with 9 bases matching TRBD2. The CDR3 totals 16 residues. Germline values: CDR1 SGHTA, CDR2 FQGTGA. Trimming took 1 base from V and 2 from J; bases not matched to a gene: 5. The CDR3 region has the DNA TGTGCCAGCAGCTTAAGTTCTAGCGGGGTACAAGAGACCCAGTACTTC. Its protein is CASSLSSSGVQETQYF.